The 20 T cell receptor beta chains reported below all come from one sample, sequenced in a study of cytomegalovirus exposure and HLA in healthy donors. Primers for the PCR totalled 60 Vbeta and 13 Jbeta. TCRdb keeps only in-frame clones here, not all; method: immunoSEQ multiplex PCR. This table holds about 160,000 clones, about 77% found once. The material sequenced was PBMCs. The receptors were gathered from a man aged 18-30 years in good health and CMV-seropositive.

The J gene is TRBJ1-1, the V gene TRBV6-1; 7 bases are a match to TRBD1. The V gene's germline CDR1 is MNHNS and CDR2 SASEGT. The CDR3 is made up of 14 amino acids. The junction had 9 bases not matched to a gene; V was cut back by 10 bases and J by 1 base. Written as DNA, the CDR3 is TGTGCCACGCTGACAGGGTACGGGAACACTGAAGCTTTCTTT. This gives the protein CATLTGYGNTEAFF.

The chain carries TRBV27 and TRBJ2-1; 12 bases match TRBD2. In germline, CDR1 is MNHEY, CDR2 SMNVEV (reference sequence). With 6 bases clipped from V and 10 bases from J, the junction kept 13 bases outside the gene matches. CDR3 length: 16 residues. CDR3 protein: CASSFWRTSGIPEQFF. CDR3 nucleotide sequence: TGTGCCAGCAGCTTTTGGCGGACTAGCGGGATCCCCGAGCAGTTCTTC.

The chain is built from TRBV19 and TRBJ2-7, with D perhaps TRBD1 (5 bases). The V end lost 6 bases, the J end lost 2 bases, and 17 bases lay between the germline ends. Germline V gene data show CDR1 as LNHDA and CDR2 as SQIVND (reference sequence). The CDR3 length is 15 residues. The CDR3 spells CASSSGFQGTYEQYF. The CDR3 nucleotides are TGTGCCAGTAGCTCTGGGTTTCAGGGAACCTACGAGCAGTACTTC.

In this sample, this clone turned up a few times. The chain uses TRBV7-9 and TRBJ1-2, with D perhaps matching TRBD1 (5 bases). The CDR3 extends over 13 amino acids. Germline CDR1 SEHNR, CDR2 FQNEAQ (reference sequence). The germline V and J ends were trimmed by 9 bases and 3 bases, with 14 bases remaining between them. As DNA, the CDR3 is TGTGCCAGTTCCTCCGGGGGGTACTATGGCTACACCTTC. It is translated as CASSSGGYYGYTF.

The J gene is TRBJ1-1, the V gene TRBV23-1; D uncertain. TRBV23-1 is flagged as an ORF with uncertain function. Trimming left V 3 bases short and J 2 bases short, with 10 bases between. This CDR3 region has 14 residues. CDR3 in amino acids: CASSHSELNTEAFF. The CDR3 DNA sequence: TGCGCCAGCAGTCACTCGGAGTTAAACACTGAAGCTTTCTTT.

This chain links TRBV7-6 with TRBJ1-1, with 7 bases identical to TRBD1. The germline gives CDR1 SGHVS, CDR2 FNYEAQ. The V gene end was trimmed by 5 bases and the J gene end by 0 bases; junction bases not matched to a gene: 12. The length of the CDR3 is 17 residues. The CDR3 loop reads CASSLTPTGFMNTEAFF. The CDR3 DNA follows: TGTGCCAGCAGCCTCACCCCGACAGGGTTCATGAACACTGAAGCTTTCTTT. Full variable domain (missing parts from reference TRBV7-6 and TRBJ1-1): GAGVSQSPRYKVTKRGQDVALRCDPISGHVSLYWYRQALGQGPEFLTYFNYEAQQDKSGLPNDRFSAERPEGSISTLTIQRTEQRDSAMYRCASSLTPTGFMNTEAFFGQGTRLTVV.

The chain links TRBV6-5 to TRBJ1-5; no reliable D call. Germline V lookup: CDR1 MNHEY, CDR2 SVGAGI. V gave up 6 bases and J gave up 7 bases, with 19 bases separating them. The CDR3 extends over 15 amino acids. Written as DNA, the CDR3 is TGTGCCAGCAGCCCCCGACTGGGAGCTAGCCAGCCCCAGCATTTT. It specifies CASSPRLGASQPQHF.

The chain employs TRBV6-4 and TRBJ2-2, with D possibly matching TRBD1 (6 bases). Germline V CDR1 and CDR2: MRHNA, SNTAGT. The CDR3 contains 13 residues. Trimming removed 5 bases from V and 4 bases from J, with 8 bases in between. The CDR3 DNA is TGTGCCAGCAGTCCACAGGGCACCGGGGAGCTGTTTTTT. Its protein is CASSPQGTGELFF.

The chain couples TRBV5-4 to TRBJ2-2; 7 nucleotides match TRBD1. Germline V gene lookup returns CDR1 SGHNT and CDR2 YYREEE (reference sequence). V shed 0 bases, J shed 7 bases, and the junction held 6 bases outside the gene matches. The CDR3 sequence is 15 residues long. The CDR3 nucleotides are TGTGCCAGCAGCTTGGACAGGGGCGATAACGGGGAGCTGTTTTTT. Its protein is CASSLDRGDNGELFF.

CDR3 sequence reads: CATRGEGNQPQHF. The CDR3 DNA reads as TGTGCCACCCGGGGTGAGGGAAATCAGCCCCAGCATTTT. The chain combines TRBV10-3 with TRBJ1-5, with D hard to call. This CDR3 has 13 amino acids. The germline V and J ends were trimmed by 10 bases and 4 bases, with 14 bases remaining between them. Germline CDR1 and CDR2: ENHRY and SYGVKD.

The sample holds one count of this clone. The gene calls are TRBV6-1 and TRBJ2-7; possible D gene TRBD2, 6 bases. This CDR3 is 14 amino acids long. Trimming left V 8 bases short and J 2 bases short, with 16 bases between. CDR1 is MNHNS and CDR2 is SASEGT in the germline V gene. As DNA, the CDR3 is TGTGCCAGCGCCCGAGTGGGGGGTACCTACGAGCAGTACTTC. Its translation: CASARVGGTYEQYF.

The CDR3 sequence: CATSRETALSYEQYF. The CDR3 DNA reads TGTGCCACCAGCAGAGAGACAGCACTCTCCTACGAGCAGTACTTC. The chain combines TRBV15 with TRBJ2-7; tentative D call: TRBD1 (5 bases). The V gene's germline CDR1 is LNHNV and CDR2 YYDKDF (reference sequence). CDR3 length: 15 residues. Trimming took 0 bases from V and 0 from J, leaving 9 bases between them.

This clone was seen more than once but under ten times. The gene calls are TRBV10-3 and TRBJ2-1, with 7 bases fitting TRBD2. The germline CDR1 and CDR2 sequences are ENHRY and SYGVKD. This CDR3 is 13 amino acids long. Trimming cost V 11 bases and J 8 bases; bases outside gene matches: 12. The CDR3 reads CAPPGLSLHEQFF. The CDR3 bases are TGTGCCCCACCGGGACTAAGCTTACATGAGCAGTTCTTC.

The chain uses TRBV19 and TRBJ2-1, with 8 bases aligning to TRBD2. Germline V gene sequence: CDR1 LNHDA, CDR2 SQIVND (reference sequence). V lost 4 bases to trimming and J lost 5 bases; unmatched junction nucleotides: 7. The CDR3 runs 15 residues. CDR3 amino acids: CASSNTGLGHNEQFF. The DNA of the CDR3 is TGTGCCAGTAGTAATACGGGACTAGGCCACAATGAGCAGTTCTTC.

This clone was found a few times. The CDR3 sequence is CASSLELNTEAFF. The CDR3 DNA reads as TGCGCCAGCAGCTTGGAGCTGAACACTGAAGCTTTCTTT. The V and J genes are TRBV5-1 and TRBJ1-1; D is unresolved. Trimming cost V 0 bases and J 0 bases, with 3 bases left between them. Germline CDR1 SGHRS, CDR2 YFSETQ. The CDR3 spans 13 residues.

This clone was seen only a few times. This chain uses TRBV7-8 with TRBJ2-7, with TRBD2 as a possible D gene (6 bases). CDR3 length equals 15 residues. Germline V gives CDR1 SGHVS, CDR2 FQNEAQ. The V and J ends lost 5 bases and 0 bases respectively, with 14 bases between them. The CDR3 reads CASSGGAANSYEQYF. DNA of the CDR3: TGTGCCAGCAGCGGCGGGGCCGCCAACTCCTACGAGCAGTACTTC.

This clone showed up just a few times. The conserved closing phenylalanine or tryptophan is absent in this CDR3, likely reflecting a read error. The J gene is TRBJ1-6, the V gene TRBV6-5, with TRBD1 identical over 8 bases. The CDR3 totals 13 residues. CDR1 is MNHEY, CDR2 SVGAGI, per germline. V trimming: 7 bases; J trimming: 10 bases; junction bases outside the gene matches: 6. The CDR3 DNA is TGTGCCAGCACGGACAGGGTGGACTCACCCCTCCACCTT. Amino acids: CASTDRVDSPLHL.

The CDR3 protein is CASSLGDRPDEQYF. The CDR3 coding sequence is TGCGCCAGCAGCTTAGGGGACAGGCCCGACGAGCAGTACTTC. The V gene is TRBV5-1, the J gene TRBJ2-7, with TRBD1 identical over 8 bases. Germline V lookup: CDR1 SGHRS, CDR2 YFSETQ. The CDR3 is 14 residues long. With 2 bases clipped from V and 5 bases from J, the junction kept 6 bases outside the gene matches.

The gene calls are TRBV5-1 and TRBJ2-1, with D possibly TRBD2 on 7 matching bases. V was clipped by 0 bases and J by 6 bases, with 25 bases between them. Germline CDR1 SGHRS, CDR2 YFSETQ. This CDR3 comprises 19 residues. CDR3 sequence: CASSLGSGGARFLFNEQFF. The DNA of the CDR3 is TGCGCCAGCAGCTTGGGTAGTGGGGGGGCGAGATTTCTTTTCAATGAGCAGTTCTTC.

As for this clone: Different DNA sequences within this sample yield the same CDR3. V usage is TRBV6-6 and J usage is TRBJ1-1, with D perhaps TRBD1 (5 bases). V shed 2 bases and J shed 4 bases, with 11 bases lying between them. CDR3 size: 14 residues. Germline assignment: CDR1 MNHNY and CDR2 SVGAGI (reference sequence). As DNA, the CDR3 is TGTGCCAGCAGTTACGCCGGGGGAGGCACTGAAGCTTTCTTT. It specifies CASSYAGGGTEAFF.